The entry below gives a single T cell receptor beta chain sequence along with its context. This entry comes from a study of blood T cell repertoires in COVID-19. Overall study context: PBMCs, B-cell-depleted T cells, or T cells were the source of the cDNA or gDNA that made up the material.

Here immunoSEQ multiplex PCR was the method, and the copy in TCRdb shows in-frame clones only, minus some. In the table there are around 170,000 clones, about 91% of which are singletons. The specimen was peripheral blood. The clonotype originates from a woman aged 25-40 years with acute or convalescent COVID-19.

The CDR3 coding sequence is TGCAGCGTTCTGAGAGATCGGGATGAGCAGTTCTTC. This translates into CSVLRDRDEQFF. The chain joins TRBV29-1 to TRBJ2-1; unclear D gene. This CDR3 spans 12 amino acids. Germline V gives CDR1 SQVTM, CDR2 ANQGSEA. Trimming stripped 5 bases from V and 8 bases from J, with 13 bases between.